A selection of T cell receptor beta chains follows, all from one sample in a study of beta chain features in type 1 diabetes. Generated by immunoSEQ multiplex PCR, the TCRdb table keeps only in-frame clones and is missing some. The table lists approximately 260,000 clones, around 22% of them singletons, with roughly 0.011% in the top ten. The sample was naive CD4+ T cells from blood. These receptor sequences come from a woman in her 30s with type 1 diabetes. Both conserved end residues are trimmed from each CDR3.

>TRBV19|TRBJ1-5
ASSGTGNQPQH
>TRBV29-1|TRBJ2-2
SVEGGSGELF
>TRBV2|TRBJ1-2
ASSGGPTYGYT
>TRBV13|TRBJ1-3
ASSLGGLSGNTIY
>TRBV14|TRBJ1-1
ASSPQSYTEAF
>TRBV25-1|TRBJ2-1
ASSEYVSASSYNEQF
>TRBV7-2|TRBJ2-4
ASTPRGLAGAGGNIQY
>TRBV29-1|TRBJ2-1
SSWTSGRPTYNEQF
>TRBV5-1|TRBJ2-5
ASSFGQGQETQY
>TRBV29-1|TRBJ1-1
SVGSGVGTEAF
>TRBV9|TRBJ2-3
ASSQDTTDTQY
>TRBV9|TRBJ2-1
ASSVTSGFNEQF
>TRBV5-4|TRBJ2-5
ASSSGTSGKETQY
>TRBV4-1|TRBJ2-4
ASSQQGSQAGGDIQY
>TRBV9|TRBJ2-3
ASSVAGVSTDTQY
>TRBV28|TRBJ2-1
AISGGGQGYNEQF
>TRBV4-1|TRBJ2-7
ASSQEDGRLDEQY
>TRBV7-8|TRBJ1-2
ASSPADALIYGYT
>TRBV7-9|TRBJ2-7
ASSLDSFYEQY
>TRBV7-3|TRBJ2-3
ASSPSGFPDTQY
>TRBV5-1|TRBJ2-7
ASSADYEQY
>TRBV28|TRBJ1-2
ASSAGSDYYGYT
>TRBV29-1|TRBJ2-5
SVDRAQETQY
>TRBV30|TRBJ2-3
ARGLAGTLYSTDTQY
>TRBV28|TRBJ2-7
ASTFGGQSSYEQY
>TRBV5-4|TRBJ1-2
ASSLAIQGEEGYT
>TRBV7-9|TRBJ2-5
ASSLQSFQETQY
>TRBV18|TRBJ1-2
ASSPELAGEGYT
>TRBV18|TRBJ2-1
ASSTSAFPYNEQF
>TRBV30|TRBJ1-1
AWSDSGLSYRGLGTEAF
>TRBV2|TRBJ2-1
ASSDRSRTRNEQF
>TRBV12-5|TRBJ2-1
ASGSDSSYNEQF
>TRBV5-4|TRBJ1-5
ASSLTGGNQPQH
>TRBV30|TRBJ2-2
AWTSTSGSTGELF
>TRBV2|TRBJ1-2
AHYRGTKGYT
>TRBV2|TRBJ2-5
ASQTGGETQY
>TRBV2|TRBJ2-5
ASSEQQGGETQY
>TRBV29-1|TRBJ1-5
SVAQGSNQPQH
>TRBV5-1|TRBJ2-4
ASRLDRENIQY
>TRBV30|TRBJ2-5
AWSGAFPAQETQY
>TRBV2|TRBJ2-7
ATRLILASEQY
>TRBV30|TRBJ1-2
AWTPGTGDGYT
>TRBV7-3|TRBJ2-1
ASSPLGSGSWNEQF
>TRBV18|TRBJ2-1
ASSPPGPVKLEQF
>TRBV5-6|TRBJ2-1
ASSSRLAGGPVEQF
>TRBV20-1|TRBJ1-1
SPRGNTEAF
>TRBV18|TRBJ2-1
ASSPVWGEDNEQF
>TRBV25-1|TRBJ2-7
ASSVTGKGQY
>TRBV28|TRBJ2-3
ASSLLGQAIVDTQY
>TRBV10-3|TRBJ1-3
AISGTADGNTIY
>TRBV5-4|TRBJ2-2
ASSLGGDANTGELF